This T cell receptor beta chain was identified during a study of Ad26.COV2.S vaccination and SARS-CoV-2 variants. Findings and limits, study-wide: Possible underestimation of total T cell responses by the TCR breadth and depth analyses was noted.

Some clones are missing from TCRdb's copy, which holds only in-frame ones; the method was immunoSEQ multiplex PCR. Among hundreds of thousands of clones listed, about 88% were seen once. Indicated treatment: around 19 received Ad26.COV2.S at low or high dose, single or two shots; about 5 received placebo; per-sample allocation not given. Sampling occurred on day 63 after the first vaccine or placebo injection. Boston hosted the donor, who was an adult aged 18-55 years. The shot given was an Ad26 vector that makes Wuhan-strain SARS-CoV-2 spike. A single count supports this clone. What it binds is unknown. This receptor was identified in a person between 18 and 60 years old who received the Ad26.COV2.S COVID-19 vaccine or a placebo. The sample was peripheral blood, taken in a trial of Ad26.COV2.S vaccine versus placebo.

DNA of the CDR3: TGTGCCAGCAGACCCACAGGGGGCAATTCACCCCTCCACTTT. Translation: CASRPTGGNSPLHF. The J gene is TRBJ1-6, the V gene TRBV3-1 (or the pseudogene TRBV3-2); 9 nucleotides agree with TRBD1. Trimming at V came to 6 bases and at J to 7 bases, leaving 4 bases not matched to a gene. The CDR3 has 14 amino acids. Looked up from germline, CDR1 is LGHDT and CDR2 is YNNKEL (reference sequence).